This T cell receptor (beta chain) was recovered during a study of T cell responses to AZD1222 COVID-19 vaccine. Clones were sequenced by immunoSEQ multiplex PCR, and TCRdb holds only the in-frame ones, with some missing. The repertoire holds around 180,000 clones, roughly 93% seen once, with roughly 9.2% in the top ten. The V and J ends lost 0 bases and 6 bases, in that order; junction bases with no gene match: 1. The CDR3 consists of 15 residues. Germline CDR1 is MDHEN and CDR2 is SYDVKM. The sample was peripheral blood, taken on day 0 of AZD1222 vaccination. The sequence was obtained from an adult in good health. The V gene is TRBV28, the J gene TRBJ2-1, with 11 nucleotides matching TRBD1. The CDR3 region has the DNA TGTGCCAGCAGTTTATGGGACAGGGGGCGCAATGAGCAGTTCTTC. This sequence encodes CASSLWDRGRNEQFF.